Following are 20 T cell receptor beta chains from one sample sequenced in a study of shared clonotypes between healthy human individuals. The naive CD8 fraction comprised CD45RO-negative cells positively selected for CCR7 and excluded terminally differentiated effector memory CD45RA+ cells. Clones were read by immunoSEQ multiplex PCR, and TCRdb kept only the in-frame ones, dropping some. The table includes 1.5 million to 2.5 million clones, around 96% detected once. Material: naive CD8+ T cells sorted from blood. Every receptor here comes from a man aged 18 to 30 in good health.

The chain uses TRBV25-1 and TRBJ1-2, with unresolved D. V was shortened by 5 bases and J by 6 bases, with 19 bases between the two germline ends. The germline V gene has CDR1 MGHDK and CDR2 SYGVNS. This CDR3 is built from 15 residues. CDR3: CASSPTHPASDGYTF. The CDR3 nucleotides read TGTGCCAGCAGTCCTACTCACCCCGCTTCGGATGGCTACACCTTC.

V is TRBV13 and J is TRBJ2-7; D perhaps matches TRBD1 (6 bases). The CDR3 has 13 amino acids. The V end was cut by 8 bases, the J end by 2 bases, with 13 bases between. The germline gives CDR1 PRHDT, CDR2 FYEKMQ (reference sequence). CDR3 region: CASGAGDPYEQYF. In DNA form, the CDR3 reads TGTGCCAGCGGTGCAGGGGACCCCTACGAGCAGTACTTC.

The CDR3 protein is CASSSHAGLAGGEDTQYF. Written as DNA, the CDR3 is TGTGCCAGCAGCTCGCATGCAGGACTAGCGGGGGGGGAAGATACGCAGTATTTT. The chain couples TRBV7-9 to TRBJ2-3, with 15 nucleotides matching TRBD2. Per the germline V gene, CDR1 is SEHNR and CDR2 is FQNEAQ (reference sequence). With 4 bases clipped from V and 5 bases from J, the junction kept 10 bases outside the gene matches. This CDR3 spans 18 amino acids. Filled out from reference TRBV7-9 and TRBJ2-3, the complete variable domain reads DTGVSQNPRHKITKRGQNVTFRCDPISEHNRLYWYRQTLGQGPEFLTYFQNEAQLEKSRLLSDRFSAERPKGSFSTLEIQRTEQGDSAMYLCASSSHAGLAGGEDTQYFGPGTRLTVL.

The rearrangement uses TRBV7-6 and TRBJ2-3; perhaps D is TRBD1 or TRBD2 (6 bases each). Trimming removed 0 bases from V and 4 bases from J, with 20 bases in between. CDR1 and CDR2 (germline): SGHVS, FNYEAQ. The CDR3 consists of 18 residues. The CDR3 spells CASSLARDAGEYSDTQYF. The DNA for the CDR3 is TGTGCCAGCAGCTTAGCGCGGGATGCAGGGGAGTATTCAGATACGCAGTATTTT.

A word on this clone: The same CDR3 is also encoded by other DNA sequences in this sample. The gene calls are TRBV5-6 and TRBJ2-1; maybe TRBD1 (5 bases). The CDR3 has 15 amino acids. The V and J ends lost 0 bases and 0 bases respectively, with 7 bases between them. Germline assignment: CDR1 SGHDT and CDR2 YYEEEE. The CDR3 is CASSLGGSSYNEQFF. In DNA form, the CDR3 reads TGTGCCAGCAGCTTGGGGGGCAGCTCCTACAATGAGCAGTTCTTC.

The chain combines TRBV7-6 with TRBJ2-3; perhaps TRBD2 as D (6 bases). V lost 5 bases and J 4 bases, leaving 19 bases between the germline ends. This CDR3 contains 16 residues. Germline loops: CDR1 SGHVS, CDR2 FNYEAQ. CDR3 protein: CASSPLGDGGADTQYF. The CDR3 coding sequence is TGTGCCAGCAGCCCGCTTGGGGACGGAGGGGCAGATACGCAGTATTTT.

The V and J genes are TRBV5-6 and TRBJ2-2; TRBD1 aligns across 7 bases. CDR3 length: 15 amino acids. V lost 4 bases and J lost 7; bases outside the gene matches: 10. Germline CDR1 is SGHDT and CDR2 is YYEEEE. For the CDR3, the DNA is TGTGCCAGCAGCCCCCCGACAGGGTGGCGCGGGGAGCTGTTTTTT. Its protein is CASSPPTGWRGELFF.

As concerns this clone: The same CDR3 is also encoded by other DNA sequences in this sample. This chain connects TRBV9 to TRBJ2-3; D might be TRBD1 or TRBD2, each matching 5 bases. The CDR3 is 13 residues long. The germline CDR1 and CDR2 sequences are SGDLS and YYNGEE. V lost 5 bases, J lost 1 base, and 8 bases lay in between. The chain's CDR3 is CASSVGGTDTQYF. The CDR3 DNA is TGTGCCAGCAGTGTGGGGGGCACAGATACGCAGTATTTT.

This clone was seen just once. This chain links TRBV9 with TRBJ2-4, with D tentatively TRBD1 (5 bases). This CDR3 is built from 14 residues. V was trimmed by 4 bases and J by 5 bases, leaving 13 bases between them. Germline CDR1 reads SGDLS; CDR2 reads YYNGEE. CDR3 in amino acids: CASSPRSRENIQYF. In DNA form, the CDR3 reads TGTGCCAGCAGCCCCCGGTCCAGGGAAAACATTCAGTACTTC.

The chain combines TRBV23-1 with TRBJ2-7; tentative D call: TRBD2 (5 bases). TRBV23-1 is an ORF, and what it does is uncertain. The CDR3 has 10 amino acids. The V gene lost 11 bases and the J gene lost 0 bases, with 5 bases spanning the gap. The CDR3 is CAGSSYEQYF. In DNA, the CDR3 is TGCGCCGGGAGCTCCTACGAGCAGTACTTC.

On this clone itself: The same CDR3 can be traced to other DNA sequences in this sample. This rearrangement joins TRBV13 to TRBJ2-3; D not certain. Trimming pared 1 base from V and 6 bases from J, leaving 8 bases between. CDR3 length: 13 residues. CDR1 and CDR2 from the germline V gene are PRHDT and FYEKMQ (reference sequence). CDR3 in amino acids: CASSLESADTQYF. DNA of the CDR3: TGTGCCAGCAGCTTAGAATCGGCGGATACGCAGTATTTT.

This chain connects TRBV27 to TRBJ2-7; 8 bases match TRBD1. Losses at the gene ends were 4 bases for V and 4 bases for J; bases not matched to a gene: 3. Germline-derived CDR1 and CDR2 are MNHEY and SMNVEV (reference sequence). CDR3 length: 13 residues. The CDR3, as DNA: TGTGCCAGCAGTTACTACAGGGGGTACGAGCAGTACTTC. This sequence encodes CASSYYRGYEQYF.

Only one count was recorded for this clone. This rearrangement joins TRBV10-3 to TRBJ1-2; D possibly corresponds to TRBD1 (5 bases). Germline CDR1 ENHRY, CDR2 SYGVKD. This CDR3 comprises 13 residues. V gave up 4 bases and J gave up 6 bases, with 12 bases separating them. This chain's CDR3 is CAISAGGGDGYTF. The CDR3 DNA follows: TGTGCCATCAGTGCGGGGGGAGGGGATGGCTACACCTTC.

As for this clone: The sample holds other DNA sequences that translate to the same CDR3. This sequence joins TRBV27 and TRBJ2-3; TRBD2 matches 7 bases. From germline, CDR1 is MNHEY and CDR2 SMNVEV (reference sequence). J lost 0 bases, V lost 6 bases, and 3 bases had no gene match. This CDR3 has 14 residues. The CDR3 DNA follows: TGTGCCAGCAGCCTGGGGGGGAGCACAGATACGCAGTATTTT. The encoded protein is CASSLGGSTDTQYF.

The chain recombines TRBV5-6 with TRBJ2-7; a possible D gene is TRBD2 (6 bases). The CDR3 is made up of 15 amino acids. Germline V CDR1 and CDR2: SGHDT, YYEEEE. Trimming cost V 0 bases and J 1 base, with 11 bases left between them. The DNA for the CDR3 is TGTGCCAGCAGCTTGGGAGGGGCGGGGTCCTACGAGCAGTACTTC. Its protein is CASSLGGAGSYEQYF.

This chain uses TRBV4-1 with TRBJ2-7, with TRBD2 as a possible D gene (5 bases). This CDR3 is built from 11 residues. Germline-derived CDR1 and CDR2 are MGHRA and YSYEKL. The V gene lost 8 bases and the J gene lost 6 bases, with 11 bases spanning the gap. CDR3 DNA sequence: TGCGCCAGCTCGACCCGGGGCGAGCAGTACTTC. Translating gives CASSTRGEQYF.

J is TRBJ1-2 and V is TRBV4-3; D gene ambiguous. This CDR3 is 16 amino acids long. V was pared by 0 bases and J by 3 bases, with 14 bases between. Germline CDR1 reads LGHNA; CDR2 reads YSLEER. CDR3 DNA sequence: TGCGCCAGCAGCCAAGATTGGACTCTTAACCACTATGGCTACACCTTC. This encodes CASSQDWTLNHYGYTF.

CDR3 loop: CATSRDRGQASRGYTF. In DNA form, the CDR3 reads TGTGCCACCAGCAGAGATAGAGGGCAGGCCTCTCGGGGCTACACCTTC. The chain employs TRBV15 and TRBJ1-2; D gene ambiguous. The V gene's germline CDR1 is LNHNV and CDR2 YYDKDF (reference sequence). Trimming left V 0 bases short and J 8 bases short, with 19 bases between. The CDR3 is 16 residues long.

V usage is TRBV6-6 and J usage is TRBJ2-5; no reliable D call. The V end lost 7 bases, the J end lost 4 bases, and 10 bases lay between the germline ends. The length of the CDR3 is 12 residues. The germline CDR1 and CDR2 sequences are MNHNY and SVGAGI (reference sequence). CDR3 sequence reads: CASKMALETQYF. The CDR3 DNA follows: TGTGCCAGCAAGATGGCCTTAGAGACCCAGTACTTC.

The CDR3 nucleotides are TGTGCCAGCAGCAGCCTAGATCAGGAGTGGGGTCAGCCCCAGCATTTT. Its translation: CASSSLDQEWGQPQHF. V is TRBV25-1 and J is TRBJ1-5; no reliable D call. CDR3 length: 16 residues. With 6 bases removed from V and 6 bases from J, the gap between germline ends came to 21 bases. Germline V CDR1 and CDR2: MGHDK, SYGVNS.